The rows below give T cell receptor beta chains drawn from one sample of a study of spatial heterogeneity in lung cancer. TCRdb re-called the 5' RACE reads with MiXCR, one entry per CDR3 protein. The sample holds about 25,000 distinct CDR3 sequences, around 6% seen once. The starting material was PBMCs, obtained at follow-up. Source of these receptors: a male donor with early-stage non-small cell lung cancer. Each CDR3 is given with its conserved first and last residue. The order of the fields is D gene, V gene, CDR3 length, clone size, J gene, CDR3 DNA, CDR3 protein. The D gene is left open where the match is weak. Part of the rows lack a size; the others show once, few, many or a class for expanded clones.

D gene: TRBD2
V gene: TRBV9
CDR3 length: 15
clone size: many
J gene: TRBJ2-1
CDR3 DNA: TGTGCCAGCAGCGTGCAAGCTAGCGGGGGTAGTGAGCAGTTCTTC
CDR3 protein: CASSVQASGGSEQFF

D gene: -
V gene: TRBV12-3/TRBV12-4
CDR3 length: 15
clone size: many
J gene: TRBJ1-5
CDR3 DNA: TGTGCCAGCAGTCCCCGGGGGACCGGCAATCAGCCCCAGCATTTT
CDR3 protein: CASSPRGTGNQPQHF

D gene: -
V gene: TRBV30
CDR3 length: 18
clone size: few
J gene: TRBJ2-6
CDR3 DNA: TGTGCCTGGAGCGGAGGGAGGGACACGACCTCTGGGGCCAACGTCCTGACTTTC
CDR3 protein: CAWSGGRDTTSGANVLTF

D gene: -
V gene: TRBV6-5
CDR3 length: 12
clone size: -
J gene: TRBJ1-5
CDR3 DNA: TGTGCCAGCGGGGACAATGGGCAGCCCCAGCATTTT
CDR3 protein: CASGDNGQPQHF

D gene: TRBD1
V gene: TRBV6-2/TRBV6-3
CDR3 length: 12
clone size: many
J gene: TRBJ1-1
CDR3 DNA: TGTGCCAGCAGGGACAGGGTCACGGAAGCTTTCTTT
CDR3 protein: CASRDRVTEAFF

D gene: -
V gene: TRBV10-3
CDR3 length: 15
clone size: many
J gene: TRBJ1-1
CDR3 DNA: TGTGCCATCAGTGAGTCCCCAGACAGATCAGGTGAAGCTTTCTTT
CDR3 protein: CAISESPDRSGEAFF

D gene: TRBD2
V gene: TRBV7-6
CDR3 length: 17
clone size: -
J gene: TRBJ2-2
CDR3 DNA: TGTGCCAGCAGCTTAGCCAGCGGGGGACTGAACACCGGGGAGCTGTTTTTT
CDR3 protein: CASSLASGGLNTGELFF

D gene: -
V gene: TRBV29-1
CDR3 length: 15
clone size: many
J gene: TRBJ2-3
CDR3 DNA: TGCAGCGTTGATCTGGCTAGCGCTGCCACAGATACGCAGTATTTT
CDR3 protein: CSVDLASAATDTQYF

D gene: -
V gene: TRBV9
CDR3 length: 15
clone size: many
J gene: TRBJ1-2
CDR3 DNA: TGTGCCAGCAACAGGGACGGTACTACGAACTATGGCTACACCTTC
CDR3 protein: CASNRDGTTNYGYTF

D gene: TRBD1
V gene: TRBV6-5
CDR3 length: 16
clone size: many
J gene: TRBJ1-2
CDR3 DNA: TGTGCCAGCAGTTCGAACAGGGGACCCTCCAACTATGGCTACACCTTC
CDR3 protein: CASSSNRGPSNYGYTF

D gene: -
V gene: TRBV7-3
CDR3 length: 14
clone size: many
J gene: TRBJ1-1
CDR3 DNA: TGTGCCAGCAGCCACTCTTCGGGGAACACTGAAGCTTTCTTT
CDR3 protein: CASSHSSGNTEAFF

D gene: -
V gene: TRBV24-1
CDR3 length: 16
clone size: many
J gene: TRBJ2-3
CDR3 DNA: TGTGCCACCAGTGGACCGCAGGGGACGGGTACAGATACGCAGTATTTT
CDR3 protein: CATSGPQGTGTDTQYF

D gene: -
V gene: TRBV7-2
CDR3 length: 14
clone size: -
J gene: TRBJ2-7
CDR3 DNA: TGTGCCAGCAGCTTAGATGGCAGGGACTACGAGCAGTACTTC
CDR3 protein: CASSLDGRDYEQYF

D gene: -
V gene: TRBV6-5
CDR3 length: 15
clone size: many
J gene: TRBJ1-2
CDR3 DNA: TGTGCCAGCAGTGCCAATGGCGGGGCTCGAAATGGCTACACCTTC
CDR3 protein: CASSANGGARNGYTF

D gene: -
V gene: TRBV7-9
CDR3 length: 12
clone size: -
J gene: TRBJ2-3
CDR3 DNA: TGTGCCAGCAGCTTGGAGGAATATACGCAGTATTTT
CDR3 protein: CASSLEEYTQYF

D gene: TRBD2
V gene: TRBV7-2
CDR3 length: 17
clone size: many
J gene: TRBJ2-2
CDR3 DNA: TGTGCCAGCAGCACCCCGACGGGACTAGCGGGAACGGGGGAGCTGTTTTTT
CDR3 protein: CASSTPTGLAGTGELFF

D gene: -
V gene: TRBV9
CDR3 length: 15
clone size: many
J gene: TRBJ2-1
CDR3 DNA: TGTGCCAGCAGCCCCACCCCCGTCTCCTACAATGAGCAGTTCTTC
CDR3 protein: CASSPTPVSYNEQFF

D gene: -
V gene: TRBV7-2
CDR3 length: 13
clone size: many
J gene: TRBJ2-1
CDR3 DNA: TGTGCCAGCAGCTTAAACTATAACTATGAGCAGTTCTTC
CDR3 protein: CASSLNYNYEQFF

D gene: -
V gene: TRBV7-9
CDR3 length: 14
clone size: -
J gene: TRBJ1-3
CDR3 DNA: TGTGCCAGCAGCTTATTTGGGGCTGGAAACACCATATATTTT
CDR3 protein: CASSLFGAGNTIYF

D gene: -
V gene: TRBV27
CDR3 length: 13
clone size: -
J gene: TRBJ1-1
CDR3 DNA: TGTGCCAGCAGTTTATTGACTTCCACTGAAGCTTTCTTT
CDR3 protein: CASSLLTSTEAFF

D gene: -
V gene: TRBV19
CDR3 length: 13
clone size: -
J gene: TRBJ1-4
CDR3 DNA: TGTGCCAGTAGTATAAGCAGGGATAATGATCCGTTTTTT
CDR3 protein: CASSISRDNDPFF

D gene: TRBD1
V gene: TRBV6-6
CDR3 length: 14
clone size: many
J gene: TRBJ2-5
CDR3 DNA: TGTGCCACCCGGGACAGCCTTACCCAAGAGACCCAGTACTTC
CDR3 protein: CATRDSLTQETQYF

D gene: -
V gene: TRBV27
CDR3 length: 13
clone size: many
J gene: TRBJ1-1
CDR3 DNA: TGTGCCAGCAGTTTAAAAAGGGACACTGAAGCTTTCTTT
CDR3 protein: CASSLKRDTEAFF

D gene: -
V gene: TRBV4-2
CDR3 length: 15
clone size: many
J gene: TRBJ1-1
CDR3 DNA: TGTGCCAGCAGCCAAGCTACAGCGGTTCGGGCTGAAGCTTTCTTT
CDR3 protein: CASSQATAVRAEAFF